This T cell receptor beta chain derives from a study of blood T cell repertoires in COVID-19. Whole-study context: COVID-19 samples from acute and convalescent phases originated in the United States, Italy and Spain.

Repertoires were generated with immunoSEQ multiplex PCR, while TCRdb's copy carries only in-frame clones and drops some. Counted here are 100,000 or so clones, roughly 87% occurring once; the ten biggest clones make up roughly 4.5%. Trimming left V 4 bases short and J 9 bases short, with 10 bases between. Germline V gene sequence: CDR1 SGHDT, CDR2 YYEEEE. The CDR3 runs to 12 residues. This sequence originates from a man in his fifties or sixties with acute or convalescent COVID-19. Sequencing was carried out using peripheral blood. This sequence joins TRBV5-6 and TRBJ2-2; D is uncertain. The DNA of the CDR3 is TGTGCCAGCAGCGAGAACCGAAGGGAGCTGTTTTTT. This translates into CASSENRRELFF.